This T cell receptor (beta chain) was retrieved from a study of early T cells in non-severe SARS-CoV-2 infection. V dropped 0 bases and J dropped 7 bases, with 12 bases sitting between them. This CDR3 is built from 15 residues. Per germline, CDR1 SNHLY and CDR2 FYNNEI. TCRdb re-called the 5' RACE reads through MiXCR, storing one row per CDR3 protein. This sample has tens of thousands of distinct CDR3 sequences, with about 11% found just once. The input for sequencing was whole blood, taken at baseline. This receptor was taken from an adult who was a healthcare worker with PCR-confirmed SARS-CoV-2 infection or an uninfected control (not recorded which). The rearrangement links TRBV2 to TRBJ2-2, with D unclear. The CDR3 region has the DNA TGTGCCAGCAGTGAAGCGCTTCGGAGTTTCGGGGAGCTGTTTTTT. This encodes CASSEALRSFGELFF.